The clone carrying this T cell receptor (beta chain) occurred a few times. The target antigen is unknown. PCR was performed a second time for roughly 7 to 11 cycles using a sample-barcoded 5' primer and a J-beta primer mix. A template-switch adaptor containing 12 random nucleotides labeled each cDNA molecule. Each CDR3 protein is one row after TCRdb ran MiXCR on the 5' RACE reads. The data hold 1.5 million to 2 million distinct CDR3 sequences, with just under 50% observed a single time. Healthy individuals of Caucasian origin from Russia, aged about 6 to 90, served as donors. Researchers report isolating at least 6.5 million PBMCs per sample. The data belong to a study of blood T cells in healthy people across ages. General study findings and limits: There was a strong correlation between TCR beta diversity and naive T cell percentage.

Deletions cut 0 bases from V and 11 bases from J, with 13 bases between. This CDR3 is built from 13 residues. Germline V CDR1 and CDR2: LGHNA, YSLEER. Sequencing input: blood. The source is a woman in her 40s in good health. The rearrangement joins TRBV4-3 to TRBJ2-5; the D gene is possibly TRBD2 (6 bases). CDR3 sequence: CASSQDLWGEQYF. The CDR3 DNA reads TGCGCCAGCAGCCAAGATTTGTGGGGGGAGCAGTACTTC.